The entry below describes one T cell receptor beta chain. This sample stems from a study of shared clonotypes between healthy human individuals. Both subsets, CD45RA+ naive and CD45RA-negative memory, were split from the CD4+ cells. The CDR3 spans 13 residues. Looked up from germline, CDR1 is WNHNN and CDR2 is SYGVQD (reference sequence). Trimming shortened V by 2 bases and J by 1 base, and 6 bases separated the two germline ends. Here immunoSEQ multiplex PCR was the method, and the copy in TCRdb shows in-frame clones only, minus some. In the table there are 2 million to 3 million clones, over 85% of which are singletons.

This TCR came from a man aged 18 to 29 in good health. Some clones in this sample may be carry-over from other donors' samples. This chain connects TRBV10-1 to TRBJ2-7; D unresolved. The source material was naive CD4+ T cells from PBMCs. Subset of the sample: CD45RA+ positively selected. CDR3 nucleotide sequence: TGCGCCAGCAGTGAGCTTCCGTCCTACGAGCAGTACTTC. Translation gives CASSELPSYEQYF.